This TCR beta chain was recorded in a study of blood T cells in healthy people across ages. With 4 bases removed from V and 5 bases from J, the gap between germline ends came to 14 bases. Germline V gene sequence: CDR1 SEHNR, CDR2 FQNEAQ (reference sequence). This CDR3 comprises 14 residues. PCR was performed a second time for about 6 to 11 cycles using a sample-barcoded 5' primer and a J-beta primer mix. Each cDNA molecule was tagged by a template-switch adaptor that had 12 random nucleotides. MiXCR, run by TCRdb on the 5' RACE reads, gives a single entry per CDR3 protein. This table has about 1 million distinct CDR3 sequences, under 30% appearing once. This sample also belongs to another study, concerning T cells of mothers and their children. This second study says: Compared with unrelated pairs, related mother-child pairs had slightly higher, non-significant overlap.

The V and J genes are TRBV7-9 and TRBJ2-5, with D maybe TRBD1 (5 bases). The sequenced sample was blood. This clonotype was obtained from a girl aged 2 to 10 in good health. The CDR3 reads CASSSPPGMETQYF. The CDR3 DNA is TGTGCCAGCAGCTCCCCGCCAGGGATGGAGACCCAGTACTTC.